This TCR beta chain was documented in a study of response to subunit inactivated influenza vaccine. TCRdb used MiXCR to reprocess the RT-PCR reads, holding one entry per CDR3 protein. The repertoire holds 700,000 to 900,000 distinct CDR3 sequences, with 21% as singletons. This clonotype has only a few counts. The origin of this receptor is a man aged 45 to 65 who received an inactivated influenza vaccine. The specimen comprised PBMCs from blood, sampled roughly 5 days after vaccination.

This chain's CDR3 is CASSPTGGISYNEQFF. DNA of the CDR3: TGTGCCAGCAGCCCGACGGGGGGGATCTCCTACAATGAGCAGTTCTTC. The chain employs TRBV7-9 and TRBJ2-1, with TRBD2 matching over 8 bases. The length of the CDR3 is 16 residues. V dropped 5 bases and J dropped 0; count of bases not matched to a gene: 6. Germline-derived CDR1 and CDR2 are SEHNR and FQNEAQ (reference sequence).